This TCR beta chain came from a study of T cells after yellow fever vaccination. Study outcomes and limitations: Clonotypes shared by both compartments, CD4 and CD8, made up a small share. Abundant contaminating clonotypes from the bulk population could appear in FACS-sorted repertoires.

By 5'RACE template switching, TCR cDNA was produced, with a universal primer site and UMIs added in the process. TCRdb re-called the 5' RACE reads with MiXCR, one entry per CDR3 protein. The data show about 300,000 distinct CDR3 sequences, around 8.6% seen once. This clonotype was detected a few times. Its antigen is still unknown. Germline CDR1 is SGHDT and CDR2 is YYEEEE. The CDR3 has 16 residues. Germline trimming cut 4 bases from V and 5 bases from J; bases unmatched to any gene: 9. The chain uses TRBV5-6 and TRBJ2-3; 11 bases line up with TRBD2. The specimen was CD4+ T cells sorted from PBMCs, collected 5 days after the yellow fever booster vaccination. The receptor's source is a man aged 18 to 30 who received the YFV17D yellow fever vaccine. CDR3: CASSVPGLAVGDTQYF. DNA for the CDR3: TGTGCCAGCAGCGTACCGGGACTAGCGGTGGGAGATACGCAGTATTTT. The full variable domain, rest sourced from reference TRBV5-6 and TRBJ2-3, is DAGVTQSPTHLIKTRGQQVTLRCSPKSGHDTVSWYQQALGQGPQFIFQYYEEEERQRGNFPDRFSGHQFPNYSSELNVNALLLGDSALYLCASSVPGLAVGDTQYFGPGTRLTVL.